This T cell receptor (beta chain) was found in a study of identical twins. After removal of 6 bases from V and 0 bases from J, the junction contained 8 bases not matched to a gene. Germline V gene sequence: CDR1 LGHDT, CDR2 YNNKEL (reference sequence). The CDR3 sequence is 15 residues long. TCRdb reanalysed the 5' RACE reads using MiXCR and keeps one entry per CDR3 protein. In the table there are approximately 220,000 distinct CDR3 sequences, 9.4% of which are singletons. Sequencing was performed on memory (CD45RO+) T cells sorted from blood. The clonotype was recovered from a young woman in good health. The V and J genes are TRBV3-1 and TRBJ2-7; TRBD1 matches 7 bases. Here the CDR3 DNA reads TGTGCCAGCAGTCTAATGACAGGGAGCTCCTACGAGCAGTACTTC. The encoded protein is CASSLMTGSSYEQYF.